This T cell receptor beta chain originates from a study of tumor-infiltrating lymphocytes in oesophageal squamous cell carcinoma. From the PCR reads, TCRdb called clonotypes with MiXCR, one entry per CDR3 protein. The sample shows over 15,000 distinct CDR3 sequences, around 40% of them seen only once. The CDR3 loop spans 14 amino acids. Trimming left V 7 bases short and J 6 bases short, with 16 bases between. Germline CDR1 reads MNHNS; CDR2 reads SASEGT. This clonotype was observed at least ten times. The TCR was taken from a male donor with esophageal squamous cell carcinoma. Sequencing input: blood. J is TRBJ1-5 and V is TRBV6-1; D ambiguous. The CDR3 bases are TGTGCCAGCACGAGGATATTAGGTGGTCAGCCCCAGCATTTT. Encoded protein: CASTRILGGQPQHF.